This T cell receptor (beta chain) came from a study of blood T cell repertoires in COVID-19. Study summary: Sites in the United States, Italy and Spain provided acute and convalescent COVID-19 samples.

In the original workflow: Amplification with reference gene primers provided the estimates of nucleated cell counts. Data came from immunoSEQ multiplex PCR; TCRdb stores just in-frame clones and leaves some out. From that table come the V and J calls and clone size; the DNA was used to work out D and trimming. There are approximately 83,000 clones in the sample; approximately 85% occur only once, and just under 7.5% lies in the top ten. The CDR3 runs to 12 residues. Trimming cost V 4 bases and J 2 bases, with 9 bases left between them. Germline V gene sequence: CDR1 SQVTM, CDR2 ANQGSEA. The chain combines TRBV29-1 with TRBJ2-7, with D possibly being TRBD2 (5 bases). The TCR originated in a man aged 70 or older with acute or convalescent COVID-19. Input material: peripheral blood. The CDR3 sequence is CSVARDAYEQYF. The CDR3 DNA follows: TGCAGCGTTGCCCGGGATGCCTACGAGCAGTACTTC.